These T cell receptor beta chains were read from a single sample in a study of T-cell reconstitution after alpha-beta-depleted transplantation in children. In TCRdb, the PCR reads were re-called with MiXCR into one record per CDR3 protein. The data hold about 400,000 distinct CDR3 sequences, with roughly 22% observed a single time. Sequenced material: PBMCs from the stem cell graft donor, taken from the stem cell graft. The receptors shown here come from a human donor who donated a stem cell graft to a child with acute myeloid leukemia. Each CDR3 is given without its conserved first and last residue. Clone size appears in some rows only: once, few, many, or a class for an expanded clone.

V,size,length,CDR3
TRBV7-9,few,14,ASSWSGARSYNEQF
TRBV15,few,13,ATSREDSTNEKLF
TRBV6-1,many,12,ASRNQRQGITQY
TRBV7-9,.,11,ASSPGGPSGAF
TRBV4-1,many,15,ASSQVVAGDGTDTQY
TRBV5-1,few,14,ASSLVTGAGANVLT
TRBV4-1,.,16,ASSQASRGDSGANVLT
TRBV29-1,.,11,SVAPTRSYEQY
TRBV5-1,few,13,ASSLVKGTYNEQF
TRBV20-1,many,12,SARATSGSNEQF
TRBV12-3/TRBV12-4,few,11,ASSQDSRWCQY
TRBV29-1,.,10,SSGSSYNEQF
TRBV5-1,.,14,ASSREGLAGINEQY
TRBV28,few,15,ASSLVLLAVGAETQY
TRBV4-2,many,13,ASSQERVGGTEAF
TRBV5-4,few,13,ASSLPGGGDNEQF
TRBV5-1,.,13,ASSLGGVGNQPQH
TRBV7-3,once,12,ASSLTAGNYEQY
TRBV20-1,few,12,SARDTGPYQPQH
TRBV5-1,.,13,ASSLVVQGQPEQY
TRBV20-1,many,9,SAANSYEQY
TRBV5-1,few,16,ASSLKTSGSIGADTQY
TRBV7-9,few,15,ASSLPNVGGFSYEQY
TRBV7-9,few,12,ASSQPGLAHEQY
TRBV2,many,12,ASSGSNSNQPQH
TRBV7-2,few,12,ASSFPRGQETQY
TRBV20-1,many,10,SASRNHYEQY
TRBV12-3/TRBV12-4,few,14,ASSLTGLAVTDTQY
TRBV11-2,.,12,ASSVDRTSYEQY
TRBV10-3,few,11,AIGNREGYEQY
TRBV12-3/TRBV12-4,.,14,ASSPMGASSYNEQF
TRBV9,.,12,ASSSGEGWGEQY
TRBV7-9,.,12,ASSQGLAPFGWN
TRBV6-1,many,11,ASNPPGKETQY
TRBV24-1,many,13,ATSDRGTDYNEQF